This is a list of T cell receptor beta chains from one sample in a study of OX40 agonist ivuxolimab in advanced cancers. Repertoires were generated with immunoSEQ multiplex PCR, while TCRdb's copy carries only in-frame clones and drops some. There are 78,000 or so clones in the sample; roughly nine tenths occur only once, and approximately 0.72% lies in the top ten. The source material was CD4+ or CD8+ T cells sorted from blood, sampled in a trial of the OX40 agonist ivuxolimab. The receptors here all came from an adult with an advanced solid tumor such as melanoma, head and neck, liver or kidney cancer. Each CDR3 is given with its conserved first and last residue. The D gene is left open where the match is weak. Clone size, where shown, is once, few, many, or a class for clones that have expanded.

CDR3nt | CDR3aa | abundance | d_gene | j_gene | v_gene
TGTGCCAGCAGCAGACACGACAGCGGGGACTATGGCTACACCTTC | CASSRHDSGDYGYTF | - | - | TRBJ1-2 | TRBV9
TGTGCCTGGAGTGTAAGCTGGCGGGGGGGCATAAGGGAGACCCAGTACTTC | CAWSVSWRGGIRETQYF | - | TRBD2 | TRBJ2-5 | TRBV30
TGTGCCAGCAGCTTACGTTTGGGGCGGGACTACAATGAGCAGTTCTTC | CASSLRLGRDYNEQFF | once | - | TRBJ2-1 | TRBV7-9
TGTGCCAGCAGCGAGGGTGGGGAAGGCTATGGCTACACCTTC | CASSEGGEGYGYTF | - | - | TRBJ1-2 | TRBV6-1
TGTGCCAGCAGCCAAGATCGGACAGTGGTTGGGGAGCTGTTTTTT | CASSQDRTVVGELFF | - | - | TRBJ2-2 | TRBV14
TGTGCCAGCAGCCCAAAACAGGGTTTGCGGGTCCATGAGCAGTTCTTC | CASSPKQGLRVHEQFF | - | - | TRBJ2-1 | TRBV7-3
TGCGCCAGCAGCCAACCAGGACAGTCCTACGAGCAGTACTTC | CASSQPGQSYEQYF | - | - | TRBJ2-7 | TRBV4-1
TGTGCCACCCCGGTGGGAACTAATGAAAAACTGTTTTTT | CATPVGTNEKLFF | - | - | TRBJ1-4 | TRBV5-8
TGTGCCAGCAGCGAGGGGACAGGCTCTGGGGCCAACGTCCTGACTTTC | CASSEGTGSGANVLTF | - | TRBD1 | TRBJ2-6 | TRBV9
TGTGCCAGCAGCTTGGGTGGTGGCTCCTACAATGAGCAGTTCTTC | CASSLGGGSYNEQFF | - | - | TRBJ2-1 | TRBV5-4
TGTGCCAGCAGCTTCACTAGCGGGCCCTACGAGCAGTACTTC | CASSFTSGPYEQYF | - | TRBD2 | TRBJ2-7 | TRBV13
TGTGCCAGCAGCTTAATGGGCAGGGTAGATTATGGCTACACCTTC | CASSLMGRVDYGYTF | once | - | TRBJ1-2 | TRBV7-9
TGCGCCAGCACCGTCGGACAGGGCGACTATGGCTACACCTTC | CASTVGQGDYGYTF | - | TRBD1 | TRBJ1-2 | TRBV5-1
TGTGCCAGCAGCTTGGGGACTTCGGGCTACGAGCAGTACTTC | CASSLGTSGYEQYF | few | - | TRBJ2-7 | TRBV5-6
TGCGCCAGCAGCCAAGAGGCAAACACCGGGGAGCTGTTTTTT | CASSQEANTGELFF | - | - | TRBJ2-2 | TRBV4-1
TGTGCCAGCAGTGAAGGACGGGGGGCAGAAAAACTGTTTTTT | CASSEGRGAEKLFF | - | - | TRBJ1-4 | TRBV6-1
TGTGCCAGCAGTTTAAAGAGGGTCCCCCAGGGAGAGACCCAGTACTTC | CASSLKRVPQGETQYF | - | - | TRBJ2-5 | TRBV28
TGCGCCAGCCGGGGGGGTCTAGCGGGAACCTACGAGCAGTACTTC | CASRGGLAGTYEQYF | - | TRBD2 | TRBJ2-7 | TRBV5-1
TGTGCCAGCAGTTCGGGCGCACGCGGGAGGAAGGGCGGGGAGCTGTTTTTT | CASSSGARGRKGGELFF | - | TRBD2 | TRBJ2-2 | TRBV28
TGCGCCAGCAGCCCAGGGGGCGGGGGGAATGAGCAGTTCTTC | CASSPGGGGNEQFF | - | - | TRBJ2-1 | TRBV5-1
TGCGCCAGCAGCGCGGGACTAGCGGGGGGACAAGAGACCCAGTACTTC | CASSAGLAGGQETQYF | - | TRBD2 | TRBJ2-5 | TRBV5-1
TGTGCCTGGAGTTTCTACGGGGCAGGGGGCACCTACGAGCAGTACTTC | CAWSFYGAGGTYEQYF | - | TRBD1 | TRBJ2-7 | TRBV30
TGTGCCATCAGTGAGTCTTTAGGCAGTAACTATGGCTACACCTTC | CAISESLGSNYGYTF | - | - | TRBJ1-2 | TRBV10-3
TGTGCCAGCAGCTTCCGAGGAGCGGGGATCACAGATACGCAGTATTTT | CASSFRGAGITDTQYF | - | TRBD2 | TRBJ2-3 | TRBV11-2
TGTGCCAGCAGCTCTGCCCGGGCAGATACGCAGTATTTT | CASSSARADTQYF | - | - | TRBJ2-3 | TRBV9
TGTGCCAGCACCCCAGGGGACAGGGGGCAAGATACGCAGTATTTT | CASTPGDRGQDTQYF | - | TRBD1 | TRBJ2-3 | TRBV9
TGTGCCAGCAGTTACCCCGGGGCCAGACACACTGAAGCTTTCTTT | CASSYPGARHTEAFF | - | - | TRBJ1-1 | TRBV6-5
TGCGCCAGCAGCTGGCAGGTGAACACTGAAGCTTTCTTT | CASSWQVNTEAFF | - | - | TRBJ1-1 | TRBV5-1
TGTGCCAGCAGTGAAGGGCAGGCCAGCGAGCAGTTCTTC | CASSEGQASEQFF | - | - | TRBJ2-1 | TRBV2
TGTGCCTGGGCCCAGCAGACAGGGGTTAATGAAAAACTGTTTTTT | CAWAQQTGVNEKLFF | - | TRBD1 | TRBJ1-4 | TRBV30
TGTGCCTGGGCGGACAGGGGGAATCAGCCCCAGCATTTT | CAWADRGNQPQHF | - | TRBD1 | TRBJ1-5 | TRBV30
TGTGCCAGCAGCTTAAAGGGACAGGGTTACGAGCAGTACTTC | CASSLKGQGYEQYF | - | TRBD1 | TRBJ2-7 | TRBV7-9
TGTGCCAGCAGTGCACATACGGGACAGTACAATGAGCAGTTCTTC | CASSAHTGQYNEQFF | - | TRBD1 | TRBJ2-1 | TRBV6-1